Listed here are 30 T cell receptor beta chains from one sample, sequenced in a study of technical replicates of blood from several donors. The assay was immunoSEQ multiplex PCR, and TCRdb's table has in-frame clones only and misses some. The table records 55,000 to 80,000 clones, about 98% of them present only once. The sequencing input was T cells isolated from PBMCs. These receptors were taken from a human donor in good health.

The chain employs TRBV5-1 and TRBJ2-1; 8 positions match TRBD2. Germline-derived CDR1 and CDR2 are SGHRS and YFSETQ. The CDR3 has 17 residues. V was pared by 1 base and J by 5 bases, with 11 bases of the junction left unmatched. The CDR3 nucleotides read TGCGCCAGCAGCTTGCGCTGGGCACCGGGGGGGGACAATGAGCAGTTCTTC. It encodes CASSLRWAPGGDNEQFF. The complete variable domain, with remaining parts taken from reference TRBV5-1 and TRBJ2-1, reads KAGVTQTPRYLIKTRGQQVTLSCSPISGHRSVSWYQQTPGQGLQFLFEYFSETQRNKGNFPGRFSGRQFSNSRSEMNVSTLELGDSALYLCASSLRWAPGGDNEQFFGPGTRLTVL.

This clone was counted a single time. V and J are TRBV25-1 and TRBJ2-3; TRBD1 aligns across 7 bases. V lost 4 bases and J lost 1; bases outside the gene matches: 5. The CDR3 runs to 15 residues. CDR1 and CDR2 from the germline V gene are MGHDK and SYGVNS. CDR3 region: CASSGQGGRTDTQYF. The CDR3 DNA reads as TGTGCCAGCAGTGGACAGGGTGGGCGCACAGATACGCAGTATTTT.

The CDR3 region has the DNA TGTGCCTGGAGTCCCGCGGGACAGCCGATCACTGAAGCTTTCTTT. This gives the protein CAWSPAGQPITEAFF. The chain uses TRBV30 and TRBJ1-1; 7 bases are shared with TRBD1. The CDR3 spans 15 residues. Per germline, CDR1 GTSNPN and CDR2 SVGIG (reference sequence). V lost 2 bases, J lost 4 bases, and 10 bases stayed unmatched.

This rearrangement joins TRBV10-3 to TRBJ1-1, with D maybe TRBD1 (5 bases). Trimming shortened V by 2 bases and J by 0 bases, and 13 bases separated the two germline ends. Germline V lookup: CDR1 ENHRY, CDR2 SYGVKD. The length of the CDR3 is 16 residues. CDR3 sequence: CAISEQGGRMNTEAFF. Written as DNA, the CDR3 is TGTGCCATCAGTGAGCAGGGCGGACGCATGAACACTGAAGCTTTCTTT.

This chain uses TRBV5-4 with TRBJ2-6; no clear D. The CDR3 covers 15 residues. CDR1 is SGHNT and CDR2 is YYREEE in the germline V gene (reference sequence). V was trimmed by 1 base and J by 0 bases, leaving 5 bases between them. CDR3 nucleotide sequence: TGTGCCAGCAGCTTGTCGAGCTCTGGGGCCAACGTCCTGACTTTC. This codes for CASSLSSSGANVLTF.

V gene TRBV11-3 combines with J gene TRBJ2-2, with a possible D match to TRBD2 (5 bases). This CDR3 is built from 15 residues. The germline CDR1 and CDR2 sequences are SGHNT and YENEEA. Deletions cut 5 bases from V and 1 base from J, with 11 bases between. CDR3 amino acids: CASSRGLGNTGELFF. The CDR3 DNA follows: TGTGCCAGCAGCCGGGGATTAGGGAACACCGGGGAGCTGTTTTTT. The full variable domain, with the rest looked up from reference TRBV11-3 and TRBJ2-2, is EAGVVQSPRYKIIEKKQPVAFWCNPISGHNTLYWYLQNLGQGPELLIRYENEEAVDDSQLPKDRFSAERLKGVDSTLKIQPAELGDSAVYLCASSRGLGNTGELFFGEGSRLTVL.

The V gene is TRBV7-6, the J gene TRBJ2-7, with TRBD1 identical over 10 bases. V was pared by 5 bases and J by 4 bases, with 5 bases of the junction left unmatched. This CDR3 comprises 14 residues. Germline CDR1 is SGHVS and CDR2 is FNYEAQ. The CDR3 DNA reads TGTGCCAGCAGCCCGAGGACAGGGGGGTACGAGCAGTACTTC. Its protein product is CASSPRTGGYEQYF. Variable domain in full (rest from reference TRBV7-6 and TRBJ2-7): GAGVSQSPRYKVTKRGQDVALRCDPISGHVSLYWYRQALGQGPEFLTYFNYEAQQDKSGLPNDRFSAERPEGSISTLTIQRTEQRDSAMYRCASSPRTGGYEQYFGPGTRLTVT.

The rearrangement joins TRBV21-1 to TRBJ1-1; TRBD1 was called by the table and not checked on the DNA. TRBV21-1 is a pseudogene locus. The CDR3 covers 12 residues. The CDR3 loop is CASVQVDTEAFF. CDR3 in DNA: TGTGCCAGCGTGCAGGTGGACACTGAAGCTTTCTTT.

V usage is TRBV4-1 and J usage is TRBJ1-2; D is possibly TRBD1 (5 bases). CDR1 is MGHRA and CDR2 is YSYEKL in the germline V gene. This CDR3 contains 16 residues. With 0 bases removed from V and 4 bases from J, the gap between germline ends came to 15 bases. CDR3 DNA: TGCGCCAGCAGCCAAGAACGGGGGAAGGCCGGCTATGGCTACACCTTC. It yields the protein CASSQERGKAGYGYTF.

This rearrangement joins TRBV4-2 to TRBJ1-6; D is uncertain. Germline V gene lookup returns CDR1 LGHNA and CDR2 YNFKEQ. CDR3 length: 16 residues. Trimming left V 1 base short and J 10 bases short, with 17 bases between. For the CDR3, the DNA is TGTGCCAGCAGCCAAGGAGGGTCCCCAAACGCGTCACCCCTCCACTTT. Translated: CASSQGGSPNASPLHF.

The V gene is TRBV4-1, the J gene TRBJ1-2, with TRBD1 matching 9 bases. The CDR3 sequence is 16 residues long. The V segment lost 2 bases and the J segment 4 bases; nucleotides outside the gene matches: 8. In germline, CDR1 is MGHRA, CDR2 YSYEKL. The CDR3 bases are TGCGCCAGCAGCCAAAACGCACAGGGGGCAAGCTATGGCTACACCTTC. It translates to CASSQNAQGASYGYTF.

The chain is built from TRBV6-6 and TRBJ1-1; D call uncertain. The length of the CDR3 is 13 residues. In germline, CDR1 is MNHNY, CDR2 SVGAGI (reference sequence). Between the trimmed V and J ends, which lost 6 bases and 0 bases, there was a span of 8 bases. Here the CDR3 reads CASSPPMNTEAFF. The CDR3 DNA reads TGTGCCAGCAGCCCCCCTATGAACACTGAAGCTTTCTTT.

This chain uses TRBV11-3 with TRBJ1-3, with D hard to call. Trimming removed 5 bases from V and 0 bases from J, with 8 bases in between. CDR3 length: 14 residues. CDR1 and CDR2 from the germline V gene are SGHNT and YENEEA. This chain's CDR3 is CASSVASSGNTIYF. In nucleotides, the CDR3 is TGTGCCAGCAGCGTGGCCTCCTCTGGAAACACCATATATTTT.

CDR3 region: CASRRTGTDTQYF. The CDR3 nucleotides are TGTGCCAGCAGACGGACTGGCACAGATACGCAGTATTTT. The chain uses TRBV28 and TRBJ2-3; the D gene is possibly TRBD2 (5 bases). V lost 6 bases to trimming and J lost 1 base, with 8 bases between them. The length of the CDR3 is 13 residues. Germline assignment: CDR1 MDHEN and CDR2 SYDVKM. Full variable domain (missing parts from reference TRBV28 and TRBJ2-3): DVKVTQSSRYLVKRTGEKVFLECVQDMDHENMFWYRQDPGLGLRLIYFSYDVKMKEKGDIPEGYSVSREKKERFSLILESASTNQTSMYLCASRRTGTDTQYFGPGTRLTVL.

The chain couples TRBV6-5 to TRBJ2-7; 8 positions match TRBD2. The germline V gene encodes CDR1 MNHEY and CDR2 SVGAGI. The CDR3 runs to 15 residues. V was clipped by 0 bases and J by 4 bases; unmatched bases: 5. The CDR3 spells CASSYSDSGIYEQYF. The CDR3, as DNA: TGTGCCAGCAGTTACTCTGATAGCGGGATTTACGAGCAGTACTTC.

V and J are TRBV30 and TRBJ1-1; 9 bases match TRBD1. J lost 4 bases, V lost 5 bases, and 5 bases had no gene match. Germline assignment: CDR1 GTSNPN and CDR2 SVGIG (reference sequence). This CDR3 region has 13 residues. CDR3 amino acids: CAWERQGGTEAFF. CDR3 in DNA: TGTGCCTGGGAACGACAGGGGGGCACTGAAGCTTTCTTT.

This chain connects TRBV5-1 to TRBJ2-2; 7 nucleotides agree with TRBD1. CDR3 length: 14 amino acids. The V gene end was trimmed by 5 bases and the J gene end by 3 bases; junction bases not matched to a gene: 4. The V gene's germline CDR1 is SGHRS and CDR2 YFSETQ. CDR3: CASRAQGDTGELFF. CDR3 DNA sequence: TGCGCCAGCAGAGCTCAGGGGGACACCGGGGAGCTGTTTTTT.

This clone was counted a single time. The V gene is TRBV6-5, the J gene TRBJ1-5; maybe TRBD1 (5 bases). The V end lost 4 bases, the J end lost 2 bases, and 9 bases lay between the germline ends. Germline V gives CDR1 MNHEY, CDR2 SVGAGI. This CDR3 region has 14 residues. The CDR3 is CASSSGPGNQPQHF. In nucleotides, the CDR3 is TGTGCCAGCAGTTCAGGGCCGGGCAATCAGCCCCAGCATTTT.

The chain is built from TRBV5-1 and TRBJ2-7; TRBD2 aligns across 11 bases. V lost 3 bases, J lost 3 bases, and 5 bases stayed unmatched. CDR3 size: 15 residues. Germline CDR1 SGHRS, CDR2 YFSETQ. CDR3 DNA: TGCGCCAGCAGCTCGGGACTAGCGGCCAACTACGAGCAGTACTTC. Amino acid sequence: CASSSGLAANYEQYF.

The chain is built from TRBV4-1 and TRBJ2-1; 9 bases are shared with TRBD2. The CDR3 is made up of 21 amino acids. Per germline, CDR1 MGHRA and CDR2 YSYEKL. With V trimmed by 0 bases and J by 9 bases, 24 bases remained unmatched. The CDR3 spells CASSQESALMAGGRSAGEQFF. The CDR3 DNA reads TGCGCCAGCAGCCAAGAGTCAGCCTTGATGGCGGGGGGGCGGAGTGCTGGTGAGCAGTTCTTC.

This clone was recorded once. V usage is TRBV6-5 and J usage is TRBJ1-1, with unresolved D. The CDR3 runs to 15 residues. Germline CDR1 and CDR2: MNHEY and SVGAGI. Trimming cost V 0 bases and J 4 bases, with 12 bases left between them. This CDR3 is CASSYSGGSGTEAFF. CDR3 sequence (DNA): TGTGCCAGCAGTTACTCGGGAGGGTCTGGCACTGAAGCTTTCTTT.

The chain carries TRBV6-5 and TRBJ2-1, with D maybe TRBD2 (6 bases). Trimming left V 7 bases short and J 9 bases short, with 19 bases between. The CDR3 is 14 amino acids. Germline CDR1 reads MNHEY; CDR2 reads SVGAGI. The CDR3 spells CASTQDYRAGEQFF. In DNA form, the CDR3 reads TGTGCCAGCACGCAGGACTATAGGGCGGGTGAGCAGTTCTTC.

V is TRBV6-4 and J is TRBJ1-1, with 11 nucleotides matching TRBD1. The CDR3 is made up of 15 amino acids. With V trimmed by 2 bases and J by 6 bases, 5 bases remained unmatched. From germline, CDR1 is MRHNA and CDR2 SNTAGT. The CDR3 sequence is CASSDRTGGAAEAFF. The CDR3 region has the DNA TGTGCCAGCAGTGACCGGACAGGGGGCGCCGCTGAAGCTTTCTTT.

The chain joins TRBV29-1 to TRBJ1-2; possibly TRBD1 for D (5 bases). CDR1 is SQVTM, CDR2 ANQGSEA, per germline. The CDR3 extends over 13 amino acids. V lost 6 bases and J 2 bases, leaving 13 bases between the germline ends. The CDR3 DNA sequence: TGCAGCGTCGAGACAGACCTAAACTATGGCTACACCTTC. Translation gives CSVETDLNYGYTF.

The chain carries TRBV5-1 and TRBJ2-7; tentative D call: TRBD2 (6 bases). The CDR3 is 16 amino acids. The germline gives CDR1 SGHRS, CDR2 YFSETQ. The ends were cut back, 0 bases at V and 5 bases at J, with 18 bases in the middle. This CDR3 reads CASSLVPTGGAHEQYF. CDR3 bases: TGCGCCAGCAGCTTGGTCCCTACCGGGGGAGCTCACGAGCAGTACTTC.

The chain is built from TRBV30 and TRBJ1-2; perhaps TRBD1 as D (6 bases). This CDR3 spans 13 amino acids. Trimming left V 3 bases short and J 6 bases short, with 14 bases between. CDR1 is GTSNPN and CDR2 is SVGIG in the germline V gene (reference sequence). The CDR3 loop is CAWRGTPGNGYTF. In nucleotides, the CDR3 is TGTGCCTGGAGGGGGACACCGGGTAATGGCTACACCTTC.

The rearrangement uses TRBV14 and TRBJ1-3; 7 bases fit TRBD1. From germline, CDR1 is SGHDN and CDR2 FVKESK. This CDR3 is built from 15 residues. The junction had 5 bases not matched to a gene; V was cut back by 4 bases and J by 2 bases. As DNA, the CDR3 is TGTGCCAGCAGCCCCCCCGGGACAGCTGGAAACACCATATATTTT. It is translated as CASSPPGTAGNTIYF.

V is TRBV29-1 and J is TRBJ2-1, with 16 bases matching TRBD2. V lost 7 bases, J lost 8 bases, and 5 bases stayed unmatched. The CDR3 is made up of 14 amino acids. Germline CDR1 and CDR2: SQVTM and ANQGSEA. CDR3 protein: CSAGTSGRAYEQFF. The CDR3 region has the DNA TGCAGCGCCGGGACTAGCGGGAGGGCCTATGAGCAGTTCTTC.

V is TRBV7-9 and J is TRBJ2-7, with 9 bases that match TRBD1. With 2 bases clipped from V and 3 bases from J, the junction kept 11 bases outside the gene matches. The CDR3 has 17 residues. CDR1 is SEHNR and CDR2 is FQNEAQ in the germline V gene (reference sequence). The CDR3 is CASSLTLDRGALYEQYF. CDR3 nucleotide sequence: TGTGCCAGCAGCTTAACCCTTGACAGGGGGGCCCTCTACGAGCAGTACTTC.

This clone was counted once. V is TRBV19 and J is TRBJ1-1; D gene uncertain. V was trimmed by 2 bases and J by 5 bases, leaving 12 bases between them. This CDR3 region has 14 residues. Germline V gives CDR1 LNHDA, CDR2 SQIVND (reference sequence). CDR3 loop: CASSIWTGNTEAFF. The CDR3 coding sequence is TGTGCCAGTAGTATATGGACGGGGAATACTGAAGCTTTCTTT.